This is a list of T cell receptor beta chains from one sample in a study of neurological immune-mediated disorders. TCRdb itself ran the 5' RACE reads through MiXCR, one entry per CDR3 protein. Of about 62,000 distinct CDR3 sequences in the sample, around 3.8% are singletons; the top ten hold more than 2%. The sample comprised PBMCs. The origin of the receptors is a woman between 45 and 65 years old with multiple sclerosis. Both conserved end residues are part of each CDR3. Fields, in order: CDR3 protein, CDR3 DNA, clone size, V gene, D gene, J gene. D genes are given only for firm matches. Not all rows give a size; the values are once, few, many and, for expanded clones, a class.

CDR3aa: CASSLHRIEDSPLHF
CDR3nt: TGTGCCAGCAGCTTACACAGGATTGAGGATTCACCCCTCCACTTT
abundance: many
v_gene: TRBV7-2
d_gene: -
j_gene: TRBJ1-6

CDR3aa: CASGLAWPGELFF
CDR3nt: TGTGCCAGCGGACTAGCGTGGCCCGGGGAGCTGTTTTTT
abundance: many
v_gene: TRBV6-2/TRBV6-3
d_gene: TRBD2
j_gene: TRBJ2-2

CDR3aa: CASSQRAPGGTEAFF
CDR3nt: TGCGCCAGCAGCCAACGCGCCCCTGGTGGGACTGAAGCTTTCTTT
abundance: many
v_gene: TRBV4-3
d_gene: -
j_gene: TRBJ1-1

CDR3aa: CASSHGLAGGYEQFF
CDR3nt: TGCGCCAGCAGCCACGGACTAGCGGGAGGTTATGAGCAGTTCTTC
abundance: many
v_gene: TRBV4-3
d_gene: TRBD2
j_gene: TRBJ2-1

CDR3aa: CASSLGLRKQFF
CDR3nt: TGTGCCAGCAGCTTAGGACTGAGAAAGCAGTTCTTC
abundance: few
v_gene: TRBV7-2
d_gene: -
j_gene: TRBJ2-1

CDR3aa: CASRLAGAYNEQFF
CDR3nt: TGTGCCAGCAGGCTAGCGGGGGCCTACAATGAGCAGTTCTTC
abundance: many
v_gene: TRBV6-5
d_gene: TRBD2
j_gene: TRBJ2-1

CDR3aa: CASSPTRLAGLKTQYF
CDR3nt: TGTGCCAGCAGCCCTACCCGACTAGCGGGGCTTAAGACCCAGTACTTC
abundance: many
v_gene: TRBV7-2
d_gene: TRBD2
j_gene: TRBJ2-5

CDR3aa: CASSLGQASYEQYF
CDR3nt: TGTGCCAGCAGCTTAGGCCAGGCTTCCTACGAGCAGTACTTC
abundance: many
v_gene: TRBV7-9
d_gene: -
j_gene: TRBJ2-7

CDR3aa: CASSPKRGGYEQYF
CDR3nt: TGTGCCAGCAGCCCCAAGCGCGGAGGCTACGAGCAGTACTTC
abundance: many
v_gene: TRBV7-2
d_gene: -
j_gene: TRBJ2-7

CDR3aa: CSASWAGGGEQYF
CDR3nt: TGCAGTGCTAGTTGGGCTGGGGGTGGCGAGCAGTACTTC
abundance: many
v_gene: TRBV20-1
d_gene: -
j_gene: TRBJ2-7

CDR3aa: CSVEALNPYEQYF
CDR3nt: TGCAGCGTTGAAGCACTTAATCCCTACGAGCAGTACTTC
abundance: many
v_gene: TRBV29-1
d_gene: -
j_gene: TRBJ2-7

CDR3aa: CSVGTDRVQPQNF
CDR3nt: TGCAGCGTGGGGACCGACAGGGTTCAGCCCCAGAATTTT
abundance: few
v_gene: TRBV29-1
d_gene: TRBD1
j_gene: TRBJ1-5

CDR3aa: CSVDRGQTQYF
CDR3nt: TGCAGCGTTGACAGGGGACAGACCCAGTACTTC
abundance: many
v_gene: TRBV29-1
d_gene: -
j_gene: TRBJ2-5

CDR3aa: CANKPGLRNTGELFF
CDR3nt: TGTGCCAACAAACCGGGACTAAGGAACACCGGGGAGCTGTTTTTT
abundance: many
v_gene: TRBV7-9
d_gene: TRBD2
j_gene: TRBJ2-2

CDR3aa: CASSLDRGYGYTF
CDR3nt: TGTGCCAGCAGCTTGGACAGGGGCTATGGCTACACCTTC
abundance: many
v_gene: TRBV5-6
d_gene: TRBD1
j_gene: TRBJ1-2

CDR3aa: CSAFATIIGTQYF
CDR3nt: TGCAGTGCTTTCGCCACGATAATAGGGACCCAGTACTTC
abundance: few
v_gene: TRBV20-1
d_gene: -
j_gene: TRBJ2-5

CDR3aa: CASSLAWDYTGELFF
CDR3nt: TGTGCCAGCAGCTTAGCGTGGGACTACACCGGGGAGCTGTTTTTT
abundance: many
v_gene: TRBV7-2
d_gene: -
j_gene: TRBJ2-2

CDR3aa: CATSGSTEGNYGYTF
CDR3nt: TGTGCCACCAGTGGTTCGACGGAAGGCAACTATGGCTACACCTTC
abundance: -
v_gene: TRBV24-1
d_gene: -
j_gene: TRBJ1-2

CDR3aa: CSGEAAGNEKLFF
CDR3nt: TGCAGTGGCGAGGCGGCGGGAAATGAAAAACTGTTTTTT
abundance: many
v_gene: TRBV20-1
d_gene: -
j_gene: TRBJ1-4

CDR3aa: CSVGAVSQETQYF
CDR3nt: TGCAGCGTTGGAGCGGTCTCGCAAGAGACCCAGTACTTC
abundance: many
v_gene: TRBV29-1
d_gene: -
j_gene: TRBJ2-5

CDR3aa: CASRAGGRGNEQFF
CDR3nt: TGTGCCAGCCGAGCGGGAGGGAGGGGCAATGAGCAGTTCTTC
abundance: many
v_gene: TRBV3-1
d_gene: TRBD2
j_gene: TRBJ2-1

CDR3aa: CASSLSAPGGAETQYF
CDR3nt: TGTGCCAGCAGCTTATCCGCCCCGGGAGGGGCGGAGACCCAGTACTTC
abundance: many
v_gene: TRBV7-2
d_gene: TRBD2
j_gene: TRBJ2-5

CDR3aa: CASSLRLDRTDTQYF
CDR3nt: TGCGCCAGCAGCTTAAGACTGGATCGCACAGATACGCAGTATTTT
abundance: many
v_gene: TRBV5-1
d_gene: -
j_gene: TRBJ2-3

CDR3aa: CSARERQGPRDEQFF
CDR3nt: TGCAGTGCTAGAGAGAGACAGGGTCCTCGCGATGAGCAGTTCTTC
abundance: many
v_gene: TRBV20-1
d_gene: TRBD1
j_gene: TRBJ2-1

CDR3aa: CASSLVTQGAPLNF
CDR3nt: TGCGCCAGCAGCTTGGTCACACAGGGGGCACCCCTCAACTTT
abundance: few
v_gene: TRBV5-1
d_gene: TRBD1
j_gene: TRBJ1-6

CDR3aa: CASRRTGNTGELFF
CDR3nt: TGTGCCAGCAGACGGACAGGGAACACCGGGGAGCTGTTTTTT
abundance: many
v_gene: TRBV6-6
d_gene: TRBD1
j_gene: TRBJ2-2

CDR3aa: CASSSRQNTGELFF
CDR3nt: TGTGCCAGCAGTTCCCGACAGAACACCGGGGAGCTGTTTTTT
abundance: many
v_gene: TRBV6-6
d_gene: -
j_gene: TRBJ2-2

CDR3aa: CSARDQGRAIDEQYF
CDR3nt: TGCAGTGCTAGAGATCAGGGGAGGGCCATTGACGAGCAGTACTTC
abundance: many
v_gene: TRBV20-1
d_gene: -
j_gene: TRBJ2-7

CDR3aa: CASRKGAIQYF
CDR3nt: TGTGCCAGCAGAAAAGGAGCCATCCAGTATTTT
abundance: -
v_gene: TRBV3-1
d_gene: -
j_gene: TRBJ2-3